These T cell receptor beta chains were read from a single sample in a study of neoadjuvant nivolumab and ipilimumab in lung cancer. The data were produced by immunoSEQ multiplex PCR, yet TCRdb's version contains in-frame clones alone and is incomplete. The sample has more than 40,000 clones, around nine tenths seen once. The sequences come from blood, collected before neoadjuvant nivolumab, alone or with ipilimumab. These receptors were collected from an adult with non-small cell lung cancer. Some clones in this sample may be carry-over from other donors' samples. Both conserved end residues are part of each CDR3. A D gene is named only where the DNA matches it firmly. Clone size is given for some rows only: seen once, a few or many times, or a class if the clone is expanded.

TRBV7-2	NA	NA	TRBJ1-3	TGTGCCAGCAGCTTAGCGCAGGGGCAGGGAAACACCATATATTTT	CASSLAQGQGNTIYF
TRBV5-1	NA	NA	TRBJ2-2	TGCGCCAGCAAATTGGAACCCGCGAACACCGGGGAGCTGTTTTTT	CASKLEPANTGELFF
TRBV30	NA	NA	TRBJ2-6	TGTGCCTCGGACCCAACAGTTTCCGGGGCCAACGTCCTGACTTTC	CASDPTVSGANVLTF
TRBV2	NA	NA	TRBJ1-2	TGTGCCAGCAGTGAAGCGCTCGTCACAGTGTGGGGCTACACCTTC	CASSEALVTVWGYTF
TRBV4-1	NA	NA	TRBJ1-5	TGCGCCAGCAGCCAAGTCGGCCAGGGAATTAGCAATCAGCCCCAGCATTTT	CASSQVGQGISNQPQHF
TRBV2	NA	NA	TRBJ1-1	TGTGCCAGCAGAGGGTCCTTGAACACTGAAGCTTTCTTT	CASRGSLNTEAFF
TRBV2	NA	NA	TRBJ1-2	TGTGCCAGCAGTCCGGGACACCTTCGTTATGGCTACACCTTC	CASSPGHLRYGYTF
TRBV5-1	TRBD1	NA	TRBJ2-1	TGCGCCAGCAGCCCCGGACAGGGGGTAGTAAACGAGCAGTTCTTC	CASSPGQGVVNEQFF
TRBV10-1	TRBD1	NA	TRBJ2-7	TGCGCCAGCAGCGATGTCTCAGGGGGCCTATTGTCCTACGAGCAGTACTTC	CASSDVSGGLLSYEQYF
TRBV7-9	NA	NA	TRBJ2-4	TGTGCCAGCGGTCGAGGTGCCAAAAACATTCAGTACTTC	CASGRGAKNIQYF
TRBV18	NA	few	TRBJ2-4	TGTGCCAGCTCACAGTTAGGTGAAGCCAAAAACATTCAGTACTTC	CASSQLGEAKNIQYF
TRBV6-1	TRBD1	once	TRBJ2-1	TGTGCAGCCGGGACAGGAATATACAATGAGCAGTTCTTC	CAAGTGIYNEQFF
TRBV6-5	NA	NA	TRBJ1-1	TGTGCCACCTGTGGGGCGGTGAACACTGAAGCTTTCTTT	CATCGAVNTEAFF
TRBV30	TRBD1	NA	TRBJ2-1	TGTGCCTGGAGCCTACGACCGGCAGACAGGGGGAAAGAAATAGGCAATGAGCAGTTCTTC	CAWSLRPADRGKEIGNEQFF
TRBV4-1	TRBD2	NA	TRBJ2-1	TGCGCCAGCAGCCAAGAAACCACCGGGACTAGCGGGATCTATGAGCAGTTCTTC	CASSQETTGTSGIYEQFF
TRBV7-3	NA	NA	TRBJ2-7	TGTGCCAGCAGCTCGTCGGGAGCTTCCTACGAGCAGTACTTC	CASSSSGASYEQYF
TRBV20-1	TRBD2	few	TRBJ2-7	TGCAGTGCTAGTAGCGGGACCGAGCAGTACTTC	CSASSGTEQYF
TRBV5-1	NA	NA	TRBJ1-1	TGCGCCAGCAGCTTGGATAGTAACACTGAAGCTTTCTTT	CASSLDSNTEAFF
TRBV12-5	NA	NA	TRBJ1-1	TGTGCTAGTGGTTTGGGGGGGATTGAAGCTTTCTTT	CASGLGGIEAFF
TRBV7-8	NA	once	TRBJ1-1	TGTGCCAGCAGCTTAATCCGGACAGAGAACACTGAAGCTTTCTTT	CASSLIRTENTEAFF
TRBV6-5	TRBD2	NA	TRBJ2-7	TGTGCCAGCAGTTACACCCCGACTAGCGGGACCAACGAGCAGTACTTC	CASSYTPTSGTNEQYF
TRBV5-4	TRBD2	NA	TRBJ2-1	TGTGCCAGCAGCCCGGGGGCTAGCGGGGCTTACAATGAGCAGTTCTTC	CASSPGASGAYNEQFF
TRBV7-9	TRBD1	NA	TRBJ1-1	TGTGCCAGCAGCGGACAGGGATACACTGAAGCTTTCTTT	CASSGQGYTEAFF
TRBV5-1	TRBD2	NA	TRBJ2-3	TGCGCCAGCGGGACTAGCGGGACGACAGATACGCAGTATTTT	CASGTSGTTDTQYF
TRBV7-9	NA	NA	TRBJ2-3	TGTGCCAGCACCTTTCCTGGCGGAAAGGGCACAGATACGCAGTATTTT	CASTFPGGKGTDTQYF
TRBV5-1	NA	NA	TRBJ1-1	TGCGCCAGCAGCTTGGGAGGCGCCGGCCGCACTGAAGCTTTCTTT	CASSLGGAGRTEAFF
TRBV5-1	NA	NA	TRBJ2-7	TGCGCCAGCAGCCGCGACATGTACGAGCAGTACTTC	CASSRDMYEQYF
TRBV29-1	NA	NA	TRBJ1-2	TGCAGCGCCGAGACAGTTAACTATGGCTACACCTTC	CSAETVNYGYTF
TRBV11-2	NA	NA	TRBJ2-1	TGTGCCAGCAGCTTAAATAGGGATGAGCAGTTCTTC	CASSLNRDEQFF
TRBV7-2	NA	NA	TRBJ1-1	TGTGCCAGCAGCTTAGTTGCGGGGAAAGCTTTCTTT	CASSLVAGKAFF
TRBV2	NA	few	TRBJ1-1	TGTGCCAGCAGTGCTACAATGAACACTGAAGCTTTCTTT	CASSATMNTEAFF
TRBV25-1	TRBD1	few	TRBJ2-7	TGTGCCAGCAGAGGGACAGGGGTATACGAGCAGTACTTC	CASRGTGVYEQYF
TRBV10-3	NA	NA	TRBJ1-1	TGTGCCATCAGTGAGAGAGGGGCGGAAACTGAAGCTTTCTTT	CAISERGAETEAFF
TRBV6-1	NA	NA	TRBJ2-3	TGTGCCAGCAGATCCGAAGATACGCAGTATTTT	CASRSEDTQYF
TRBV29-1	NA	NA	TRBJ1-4	TGCAGCGTTCCCCTCCCGGGGAATGAAAAACTGTTTTTT	CSVPLPGNEKLFF
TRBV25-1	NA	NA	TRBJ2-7	TGTGCCAGCAGTGTTAGAGGACCGAAGTACTTC	CASSVRGPKYF
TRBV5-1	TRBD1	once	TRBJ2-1	TGCGCCAGCACGACAGGGGAGAACAATGAGCAGTTCTTC	CASTTGENNEQFF
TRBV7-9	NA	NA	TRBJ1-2	TGTGCCAGCAGCGCCGACGGCTATGGCTACACCTTC	CASSADGYGYTF
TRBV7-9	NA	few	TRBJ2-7	TGTGCCAGCACCGCATCGGAGAAAAGCTCCTACGAGCAGTACTTC	CASTASEKSSYEQYF
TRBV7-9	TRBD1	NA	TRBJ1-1	TGTGCCAGCAGCCGGACAGGTATGAACACTGAAGCTTTCTTT	CASSRTGMNTEAFF
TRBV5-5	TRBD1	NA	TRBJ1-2	TGTGCCAGCAGCTTGAATCCGGGACAGGGCTATGGCTACACCTTC	CASSLNPGQGYGYTF
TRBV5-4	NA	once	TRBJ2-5	TGTGCCAGCAGGTTGGAGCAAGAGACCCAGTACTTC	CASRLEQETQYF
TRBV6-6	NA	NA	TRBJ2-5	TGTGCCAGCAGTCCTCATGGGGGGAAAGAGACCCAGTACTTC	CASSPHGGKETQYF
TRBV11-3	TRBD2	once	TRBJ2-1	TGTGCCAGCAGCCAAGAGGGGGCTAGCGGGAGTGTTTACAATGAGCAGTTCTTC	CASSQEGASGSVYNEQFF
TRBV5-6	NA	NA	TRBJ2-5	TGTGCCAGCAGCTTGCGGATGGGGCAGGGGCGAGAGACCCAGTACTTC	CASSLRMGQGRETQYF
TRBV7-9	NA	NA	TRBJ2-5	TGTGCCAGCAGCCGGACGGAGTTCCAAGAGACCCAGTACTTC	CASSRTEFQETQYF
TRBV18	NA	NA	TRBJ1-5	TGTGCCAGCTCACTGGGGGGGGGTGGCAATCAGCCCCAGCATTTT	CASSLGGGGNQPQHF
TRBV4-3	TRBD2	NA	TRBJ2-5	TGCGCCAGCAGCCAAGTCACTAGCGGGAGGGCGGAGACCCAGTACTTC	CASSQVTSGRAETQYF
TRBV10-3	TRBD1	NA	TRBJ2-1	TGTGCCATCAGTGCGACAGGGATTGGCTCCTACAATGAGCAGTTCTTC	CAISATGIGSYNEQFF
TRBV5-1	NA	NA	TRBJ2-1	TGCGCCAGCAGCTTGGCTGGTCCGAGCTACAATGAGCAGTTCTTC	CASSLAGPSYNEQFF
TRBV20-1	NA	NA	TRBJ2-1	TGCAGTGCTAGGGGTTCGGGCCCGAAGGTCTTC	CSARGSGPKVF
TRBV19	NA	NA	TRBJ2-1	TGTGCCAGTAGGGTCCCCAGCTCCTACAATGAGCAGTTCTTC	CASRVPSSYNEQFF